This is a list of T cell receptor beta chains from one sample in a study of graft-versus-host responses after intestinal transplantation. Antigens for these TCRs are unknown. Sequencing used immunoSEQ multiplex PCR; TCRdb keeps in-frame clones, though not all of them. The sample has about 110,000 clones, 80% to 90% seen once. Sample: unstimulated CD4+ T cells sorted from spleen or lymph node cells, taken before transplant. These receptors all come from a human donor who was the organ donor for an intestinal transplant. The CDR3 runs from the conserved cysteine through the conserved F or W. D genes are given only for firm matches. Size values are once, few and many counts, or a class for expanded clones, and some rows have none.

CDR3nt: TGTGCCAGTAGCACCCCGGGACTACTAACCTACGAGCAGTACTTC
CDR3aa: CASSTPGLLTYEQYF
abundance: -
v_gene: TRBV19
j_gene: TRBJ2-7
len: 15
d_gene: TRBD2

CDR3nt: TGTGCCAGCAGCCGAGCCAGGGGATCACCCCTCCACTTT
CDR3aa: CASSRARGSPLHF
abundance: -
v_gene: TRBV9
j_gene: TRBJ1-6
len: 13
d_gene: -

CDR3nt: TGCGCCAGCAGCCCCGGGGGGGGGTCCCGGGAGCTGTTTTTT
CDR3aa: CASSPGGGSRELFF
abundance: few
v_gene: TRBV5-1
j_gene: TRBJ2-2
len: 14
d_gene: TRBD2

CDR3nt: TGTGCCAGCAGCCCCCGGTCTAGTCCAGATACGCAGTATTTT
CDR3aa: CASSPRSSPDTQYF
abundance: -
v_gene: TRBV9
j_gene: TRBJ2-3
len: 14
d_gene: -

CDR3nt: TGTGCCAGCCGACCCGGGCAATCCTATAATTCACCCCTCCACTTT
CDR3aa: CASRPGQSYNSPLHF
abundance: -
v_gene: TRBV6-1
j_gene: TRBJ1-6
len: 15
d_gene: -

CDR3nt: TGTGCCAGCAGCGTAGAGAAAGCCAGTACGCAGTATTTT
CDR3aa: CASSVEKASTQYF
abundance: few
v_gene: TRBV9
j_gene: TRBJ2-3
len: 13
d_gene: -

CDR3nt: TGTGCCATCAGTGAGCGGCCTCCGGGACTAGCGGTCCCGGCCGTCCACGAGCAGTACTTC
CDR3aa: CAISERPPGLAVPAVHEQYF
abundance: -
v_gene: TRBV10-3
j_gene: TRBJ2-7
len: 20
d_gene: TRBD2

CDR3nt: TGTGCCAGCAGTTACTCTTCCAGGGGTAAGGGCGAGCAGTACTTC
CDR3aa: CASSYSSRGKGEQYF
abundance: -
v_gene: TRBV6-6
j_gene: TRBJ2-7
len: 15
d_gene: -

CDR3nt: TGCGCCAGCAGTGATGTCCCACCGAGCACAGATACGCAGTATTTT
CDR3aa: CASSDVPPSTDTQYF
abundance: -
v_gene: TRBV10-2
j_gene: TRBJ2-3
len: 15
d_gene: -

CDR3nt: TGTGCCAGCAGCTTAGGGGGGGTCGGTGGAAACACCATATATTTT
CDR3aa: CASSLGGVGGNTIYF
abundance: -
v_gene: TRBV7-2
j_gene: TRBJ1-3
len: 15
d_gene: -

CDR3nt: TGTGCCAGCAGCGTAAACAGGGGAGGAGGGACTGAAGCTTTCTTT
CDR3aa: CASSVNRGGGTEAFF
abundance: -
v_gene: TRBV4-2
j_gene: TRBJ1-1
len: 15
d_gene: TRBD1

CDR3nt: TGCGCCAGCAGCCTACAGGGAAGGTCCTATAATTCACCCCTCCACTTT
CDR3aa: CASSLQGRSYNSPLHF
abundance: -
v_gene: TRBV4-1
j_gene: TRBJ1-6
len: 16
d_gene: -

CDR3nt: TGCGCCAGCAGCCTACGGGGACAGTTCACAGATACGCAGTATTTT
CDR3aa: CASSLRGQFTDTQYF
abundance: -
v_gene: TRBV4-1
j_gene: TRBJ2-3
len: 15
d_gene: TRBD1

CDR3nt: TGTGCCAGCAGCTTAGTGGAGGGGGTCGATTCACCCCTCCACTTT
CDR3aa: CASSLVEGVDSPLHF
abundance: -
v_gene: TRBV7-2
j_gene: TRBJ1-6
len: 15
d_gene: -

CDR3nt: TGCGCCAGCAGCCTGCAAGAGACCCAGTACTTC
CDR3aa: CASSLQETQYF
abundance: -
v_gene: TRBV5-1
j_gene: TRBJ2-5
len: 11
d_gene: -

CDR3nt: TGCGCCAGCAGCCCCGGACAGCTTTACTACGAGCAGTACTTC
CDR3aa: CASSPGQLYYEQYF
abundance: -
v_gene: TRBV5-1
j_gene: TRBJ2-7
len: 14
d_gene: -

CDR3nt: TGCGCCAGCAGTGACCGGGCTCGCCGAACCTACGAGCAGTACTTC
CDR3aa: CASSDRARRTYEQYF
abundance: -
v_gene: TRBV10-2
j_gene: TRBJ2-7
len: 15
d_gene: -

CDR3nt: TGTGCCAGCAGTACAGGGGTTGGGAATTCACCCCTCCACTTT
CDR3aa: CASSTGVGNSPLHF
abundance: -
v_gene: TRBV2
j_gene: TRBJ1-6
len: 14
d_gene: TRBD1

CDR3nt: TGTGCCAGCACCCACAGGGCAACTAATGAAAAACTGTTTTTT
CDR3aa: CASTHRATNEKLFF
abundance: -
v_gene: TRBV6-1
j_gene: TRBJ1-4
len: 14
d_gene: -

CDR3nt: TGTGCCAGCAGCTACGGACAGGGGACCAGCGTGAGGTACGAGCAGTACTTC
CDR3aa: CASSYGQGTSVRYEQYF
abundance: -
v_gene: TRBV7-2
j_gene: TRBJ2-7
len: 17
d_gene: TRBD1

CDR3nt: TGTGCCAGCAGCTTAGGGTCAGATACGCAGTATTTT
CDR3aa: CASSLGSDTQYF
abundance: -
v_gene: TRBV11-2
j_gene: TRBJ2-3
len: 12
d_gene: -

CDR3nt: TGTGCCAGCAGCTTGAGGGGGCGATACACTGAAGCTTTCTTT
CDR3aa: CASSLRGRYTEAFF
abundance: -
v_gene: TRBV5-5
j_gene: TRBJ1-1
len: 14
d_gene: TRBD1

CDR3nt: TGTGCCAGTAGTATGGAGGGACAGGGGCCCCCCAGTCTGCCCCAGCATTTT
CDR3aa: CASSMEGQGPPSLPQHF
abundance: once
v_gene: TRBV19
j_gene: TRBJ1-5
len: 17
d_gene: TRBD1

CDR3nt: TGTGCCAGCACCCCTGGGGGGTTTCTCCCGAATTCACCCCTCCACTTT
CDR3aa: CASTPGGFLPNSPLHF
abundance: -
v_gene: TRBV11-3
j_gene: TRBJ1-6
len: 16
d_gene: -

CDR3nt: TGTGCCAGCAGTCCAACTAGCGGGAGGGTCCACGAGCAGTACTTC
CDR3aa: CASSPTSGRVHEQYF
abundance: -
v_gene: TRBV5-6
j_gene: TRBJ2-7
len: 15
d_gene: TRBD2

CDR3nt: TGTGCCAGCAGCATGTTGAGCACCTACGAGCAGTACTTC
CDR3aa: CASSMLSTYEQYF
abundance: -
v_gene: TRBV7-9
j_gene: TRBJ2-7
len: 13
d_gene: -

CDR3nt: TGTGCCAGCAGCTTAGAGGAGGTGTCCGGAAACACCATATATTTT
CDR3aa: CASSLEEVSGNTIYF
abundance: -
v_gene: TRBV5-4
j_gene: TRBJ1-3
len: 15
d_gene: -

CDR3nt: TGTGCCAGCAGCTTAGAGGCGGGTGGCTATGGCTACACCTTC
CDR3aa: CASSLEAGGYGYTF
abundance: -
v_gene: TRBV7-6
j_gene: TRBJ1-2
len: 14
d_gene: -

CDR3nt: TGTGCCAGCAGCCCTCGGACAGGACGCACAGATACGCAGTATTTT
CDR3aa: CASSPRTGRTDTQYF
abundance: -
v_gene: TRBV2
j_gene: TRBJ2-3
len: 15
d_gene: TRBD1

CDR3nt: TGTGCCAGCAGCGATATGAGGACAGGCACAACTAATGAAAAACTGTTTTTT
CDR3aa: CASSDMRTGTTNEKLFF
abundance: -
v_gene: TRBV11-2
j_gene: TRBJ1-4
len: 17
d_gene: TRBD1

CDR3nt: TGTGCCAGCAGCCAAGGACAGGTTCATAATTCGCCCCTCCACTTT
CDR3aa: CASSQGQVHNSPLHF
abundance: once
v_gene: TRBV14
j_gene: TRBJ1-6
len: 15
d_gene: -

CDR3nt: TGTGCCAGTAGTATAGATCGGGCCAAGAACACTGAAGCTTTCTTT
CDR3aa: CASSIDRAKNTEAFF
abundance: -
v_gene: TRBV19
j_gene: TRBJ1-1
len: 15
d_gene: -

CDR3nt: TGTGCCAGCAGGCCAGGGCCCAACACCGGGGAGCTGTTTTTT
CDR3aa: CASRPGPNTGELFF
abundance: -
v_gene: TRBV6-4
j_gene: TRBJ2-2
len: 14
d_gene: -

CDR3nt: TGTGCCAGCAGTTTTCAACGGAAAAGCACAGATACGCAGTATTTT
CDR3aa: CASSFQRKSTDTQYF
abundance: few
v_gene: TRBV6-5
j_gene: TRBJ2-3
len: 15
d_gene: -

CDR3nt: TGTGCCAGCAGCTTAGGGCGACTAGCGGGAGATATCTATGAGCAGTTCTTC
CDR3aa: CASSLGRLAGDIYEQFF
abundance: -
v_gene: TRBV11-2
j_gene: TRBJ2-1
len: 17
d_gene: TRBD2

CDR3nt: TGCAGCGTTGCGGATAACACTGAAGCTTTCTTT
CDR3aa: CSVADNTEAFF
abundance: -
v_gene: TRBV29-1
j_gene: TRBJ1-1
len: 11
d_gene: -

CDR3nt: TGTGCCAGCAGCTTGGACTACACAGATACGCAGTATTTT
CDR3aa: CASSLDYTDTQYF
abundance: -
v_gene: TRBV5-4
j_gene: TRBJ2-3
len: 13
d_gene: -

CDR3nt: TGTGCCAGCATTATATCGGGACAGTACACCGGGGAGCTGTTTTTT
CDR3aa: CASIISGQYTGELFF
abundance: -
v_gene: TRBV6-1
j_gene: TRBJ2-2
len: 15
d_gene: TRBD1

CDR3nt: TGCGCCAGCAGCCGCACACTGGGGAGGGCTAATGAAAAACTGTTTTTT
CDR3aa: CASSRTLGRANEKLFF
abundance: -
v_gene: TRBV4-1
j_gene: TRBJ1-4
len: 16
d_gene: -

CDR3nt: TGTGCCAGCAGCTTAGGCCGGGACTTCTATGGCTACACCTTC
CDR3aa: CASSLGRDFYGYTF
abundance: -
v_gene: TRBV6-5
j_gene: TRBJ1-2
len: 14
d_gene: -

CDR3nt: TGTGCCAGCAGTGAAAGACAGGCGAGCTCTGGAAACACCATATATTTT
CDR3aa: CASSERQASSGNTIYF
abundance: -
v_gene: TRBV2
j_gene: TRBJ1-3
len: 16
d_gene: -

CDR3nt: TGCGCCAGCAGCACCGGGGCCGCCCTCTATGGCTACACCTTC
CDR3aa: CASSTGAALYGYTF
abundance: once
v_gene: TRBV5-1
j_gene: TRBJ1-2
len: 14
d_gene: -

CDR3nt: TGTGCCAGCAGCGTAGCTCAGGGAAGTCACTCTGGGGCCAACGTCCTGACTTTC
CDR3aa: CASSVAQGSHSGANVLTF
abundance: -
v_gene: TRBV9
j_gene: TRBJ2-6
len: 18
d_gene: -

CDR3nt: TGTGCCAGCAGCTTAGCGGGGGACTACGAGCAGTACTTC
CDR3aa: CASSLAGDYEQYF
abundance: -
v_gene: TRBV7-3
j_gene: TRBJ2-7
len: 13
d_gene: TRBD2

CDR3nt: TGTGCCAGCAGTGCCCGCCTATTGGGGGGGGCAGCCAACGTCCTGACTTTC
CDR3aa: CASSARLLGGAANVLTF
abundance: -
v_gene: TRBV9
j_gene: TRBJ2-6
len: 17
d_gene: -

CDR3nt: TGTGCCAGTAGTTTAGCGGGGTTAGGTTCCTACAATGAGCAGTTCTTC
CDR3aa: CASSLAGLGSYNEQFF
abundance: -
v_gene: TRBV19
j_gene: TRBJ2-1
len: 16
d_gene: TRBD2

CDR3nt: TGTGCCAGCAGCTTATCAGGATCCTCTAACTATGGCTACACCTTC
CDR3aa: CASSLSGSSNYGYTF
abundance: -
v_gene: TRBV7-3
j_gene: TRBJ1-2
len: 15
d_gene: -

CDR3nt: TGTGCCAGCAGCGACACTGGACGGTATGAAAAACTGTTTTTT
CDR3aa: CASSDTGRYEKLFF
abundance: few
v_gene: TRBV2
j_gene: TRBJ1-4
len: 14
d_gene: -